This T cell receptor (beta chain) came from a study of identical twins. Study-wide findings and caveats: For zero-insertion analyses, partial confounding could come from invariant MAIT and iNKT cells.

This clonotype was seen more than once but under ten times. Its matching antigen is unknown. Addition of a universal primer site occurred through template switching, and cDNA carried unique molecular identifiers. Via MiXCR, TCRdb re-called the 5' RACE reads, giving one row per CDR3 protein. The sample carries approximately 620,000 distinct CDR3 sequences, around 8.6% recorded once. Trimming removed 4 bases at V and 4 bases at J, with 24 bases between. The germline CDR1 and CDR2 sequences are LGHNA and YNFKEQ. CDR3 length: 18 amino acids. This sample was also put to use in a study of yellow fever vaccine responses in identical twins.

Sequencing input: PBMCs. The V call is TRBV4-2, the J call TRBJ2-3; perhaps TRBD2 as D (6 bases). The sequence derives from a young woman in good health. The CDR3 here is CASSLTPGGSSKSDTQYF. DNA for the CDR3: TGTGCCAGCAGCCTAACCCCTGGAGGGTCTAGTAAATCAGATACGCAGTATTTT.